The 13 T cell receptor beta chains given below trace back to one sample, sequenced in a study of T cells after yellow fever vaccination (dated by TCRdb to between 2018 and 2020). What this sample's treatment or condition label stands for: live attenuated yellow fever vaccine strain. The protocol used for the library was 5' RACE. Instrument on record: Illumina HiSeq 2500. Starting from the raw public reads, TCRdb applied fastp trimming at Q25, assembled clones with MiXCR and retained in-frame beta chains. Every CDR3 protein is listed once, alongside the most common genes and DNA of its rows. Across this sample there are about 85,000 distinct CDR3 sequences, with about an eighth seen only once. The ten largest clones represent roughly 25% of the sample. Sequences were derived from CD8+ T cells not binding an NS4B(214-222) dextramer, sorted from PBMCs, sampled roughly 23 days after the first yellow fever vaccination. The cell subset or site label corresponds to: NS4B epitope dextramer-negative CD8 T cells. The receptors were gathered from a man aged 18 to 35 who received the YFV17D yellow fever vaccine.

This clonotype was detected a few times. The CDR3 region is CAIAGGTGDTDTQYF. The CDR3 DNA sequence: TGTGCCATCGCTGGAGGGACAGGGGACACAGATACGCAGTATTTT. The gene calls are TRBV10-3 and TRBJ2-3; 10 bases are a match to TRBD1. Germline V lookup: CDR1 ENHRY, CDR2 SYGVKD. V was pared by 8 bases and J by 2 bases, with 7 bases of the junction left unmatched. The CDR3 length is 15 residues.

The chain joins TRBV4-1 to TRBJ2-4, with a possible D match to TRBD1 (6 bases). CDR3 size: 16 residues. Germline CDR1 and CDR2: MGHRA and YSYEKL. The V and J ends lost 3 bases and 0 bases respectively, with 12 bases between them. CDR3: CASSQGAHGAKNIQYF. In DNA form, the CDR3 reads TGCGCCAGCAGCCAGGGGGCCCACGGAGCCAAAAACATTCAGTACTTC.

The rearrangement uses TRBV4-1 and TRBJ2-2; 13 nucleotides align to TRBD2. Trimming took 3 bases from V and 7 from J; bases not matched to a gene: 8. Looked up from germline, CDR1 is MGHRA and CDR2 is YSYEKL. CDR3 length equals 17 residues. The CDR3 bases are TGCGCCAGCAGCCATCCCGGAGGGACTAGCGGGGACGGGGAGCTGTTTTTT. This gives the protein CASSHPGGTSGDGELFF.

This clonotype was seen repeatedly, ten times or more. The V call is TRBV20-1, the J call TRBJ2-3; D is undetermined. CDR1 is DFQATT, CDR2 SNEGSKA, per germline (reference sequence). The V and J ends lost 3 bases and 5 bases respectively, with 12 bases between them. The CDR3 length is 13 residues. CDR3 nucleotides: TGCAGTGCTAGGCCGGGCTGGGAAGATACGCAGTATTTT. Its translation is CSARPGWEDTQYF.

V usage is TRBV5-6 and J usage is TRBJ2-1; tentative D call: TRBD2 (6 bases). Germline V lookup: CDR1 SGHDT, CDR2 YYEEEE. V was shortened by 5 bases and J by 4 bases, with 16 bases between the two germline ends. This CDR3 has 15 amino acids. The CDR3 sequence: CASSSSPGVYNEQFF. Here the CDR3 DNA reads TGTGCCAGCAGTTCCTCCCCGGGGGTATACAATGAGCAGTTCTTC. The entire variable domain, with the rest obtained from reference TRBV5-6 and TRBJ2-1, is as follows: DAGVTQSPTHLIKTRGQQVTLRCSPKSGHDTVSWYQQALGQGPQFIFQYYEEEERQRGNFPDRFSGHQFPNYSSELNVNALLLGDSALYLCASSSSPGVYNEQFFGPGTRLTVL.

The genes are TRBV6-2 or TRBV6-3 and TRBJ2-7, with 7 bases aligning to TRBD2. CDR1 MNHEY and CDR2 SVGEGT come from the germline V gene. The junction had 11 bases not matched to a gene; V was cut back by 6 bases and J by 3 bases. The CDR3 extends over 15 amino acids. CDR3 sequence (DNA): TGTGCCAGCAGCCCGACTAGCTCCAGGGACTACGAGCAGTACGTC. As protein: CASSPTSSRDYEQYV.

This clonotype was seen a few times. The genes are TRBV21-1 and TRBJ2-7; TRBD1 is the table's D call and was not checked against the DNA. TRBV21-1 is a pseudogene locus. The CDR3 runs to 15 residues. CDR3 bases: TGTGCCAGCAGCGATCCCCAAGGGTTCGGGAACGAGCAGTACGTC. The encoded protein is CASSDPQGFGNEQYV.

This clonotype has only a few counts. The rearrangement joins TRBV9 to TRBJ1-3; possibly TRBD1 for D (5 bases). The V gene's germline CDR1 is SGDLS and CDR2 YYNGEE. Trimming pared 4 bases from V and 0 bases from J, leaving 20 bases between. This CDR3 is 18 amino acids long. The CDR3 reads CASSPKAGGSYSGNTIYF. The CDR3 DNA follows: TGTGCCAGCAGCCCGAAGGCCGGGGGTTCCTACTCTGGAAACACCATATATTTT.

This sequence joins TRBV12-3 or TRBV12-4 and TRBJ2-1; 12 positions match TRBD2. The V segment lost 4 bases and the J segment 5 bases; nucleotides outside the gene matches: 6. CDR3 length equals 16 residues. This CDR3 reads CASSSLAGGQDNEQFF. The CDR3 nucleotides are TGTGCCAGCAGTTCTCTAGCGGGGGGGCAAGACAATGAGCAGTTCTTC.

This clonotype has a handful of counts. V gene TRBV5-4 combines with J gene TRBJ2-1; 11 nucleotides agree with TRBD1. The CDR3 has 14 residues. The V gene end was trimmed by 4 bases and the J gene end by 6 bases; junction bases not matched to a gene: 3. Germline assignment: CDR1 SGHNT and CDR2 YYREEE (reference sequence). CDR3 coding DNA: TGTGCCAGCAGCGGAGGGACAGGGGGCAATGAGCAGTTCTTC. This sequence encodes CASSGGTGGNEQFF.

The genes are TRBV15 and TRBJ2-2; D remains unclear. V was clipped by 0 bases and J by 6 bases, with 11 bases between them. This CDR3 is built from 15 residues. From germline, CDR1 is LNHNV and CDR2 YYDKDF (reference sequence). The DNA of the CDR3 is TGTGCCACCAGCAGAGATCGAACGCTATCCGGGGAGCTGTTTTTT. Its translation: CATSRDRTLSGELFF.

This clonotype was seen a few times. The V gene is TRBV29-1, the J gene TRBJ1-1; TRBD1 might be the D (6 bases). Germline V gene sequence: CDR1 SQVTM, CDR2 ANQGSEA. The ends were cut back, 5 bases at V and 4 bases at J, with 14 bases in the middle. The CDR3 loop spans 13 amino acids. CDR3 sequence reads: CSVSGGGPTEAFF. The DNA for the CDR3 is TGCAGCGTTTCCGGCGGGGGGCCCACTGAAGCTTTCTTT.

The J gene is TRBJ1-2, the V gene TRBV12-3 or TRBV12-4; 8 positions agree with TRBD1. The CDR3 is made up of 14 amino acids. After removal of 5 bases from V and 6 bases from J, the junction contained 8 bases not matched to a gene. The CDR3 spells CASSPSRTGNGYTF. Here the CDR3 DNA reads TGTGCCAGCAGTCCTTCGCGGACAGGGAATGGCTACACCTTC.